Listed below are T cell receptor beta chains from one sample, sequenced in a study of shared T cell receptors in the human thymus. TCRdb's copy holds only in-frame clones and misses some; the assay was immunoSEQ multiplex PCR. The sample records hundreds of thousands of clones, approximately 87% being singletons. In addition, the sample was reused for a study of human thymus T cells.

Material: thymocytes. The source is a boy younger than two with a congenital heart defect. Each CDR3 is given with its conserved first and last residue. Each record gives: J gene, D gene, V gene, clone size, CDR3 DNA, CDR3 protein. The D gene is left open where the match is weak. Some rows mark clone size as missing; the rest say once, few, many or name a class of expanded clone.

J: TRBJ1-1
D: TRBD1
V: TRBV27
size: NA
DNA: TGTGCCAGCAGTCTAACAGGGGGCACTGAAGCTTTCTTT
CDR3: CASSLTGGTEAFF

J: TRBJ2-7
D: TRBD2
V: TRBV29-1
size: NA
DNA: TGCAGCGTTGAAGATACGCTAGCGGGGGACCACGAGCAGTACTTC
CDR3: CSVEDTLAGDHEQYF

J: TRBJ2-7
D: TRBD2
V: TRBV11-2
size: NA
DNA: TGTGCCAGCAGCTTACGTGCGGGAGCGGGGGAGCAGTACTTC
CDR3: CASSLRAGAGEQYF

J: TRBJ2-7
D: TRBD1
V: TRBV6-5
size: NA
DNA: TGTGCCAGCACCGCTCAGGGGGAGAGCTACGAGCAGTACTTC
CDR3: CASTAQGESYEQYF

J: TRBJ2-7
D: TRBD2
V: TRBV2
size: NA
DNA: TGTGCCAGCAGCGTTAACAGAACAACCGGGACTAGCGGGAGTTACGAGCAGTACTTC
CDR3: CASSVNRTTGTSGSYEQYF

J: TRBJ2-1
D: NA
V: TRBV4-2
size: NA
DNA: TGTGCCAGCAGCCAAGTCGAGGCCCGCGGGCGCAATGAGCAGTTCTTC
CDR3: CASSQVEARGRNEQFF

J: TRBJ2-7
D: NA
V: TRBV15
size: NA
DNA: TGTGCCACCAGCAGGCGAGGGGGGGCACACGAGCAGTACTTC
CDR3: CATSRRGGAHEQYF

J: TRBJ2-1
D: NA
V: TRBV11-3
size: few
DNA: TGTGCCAGCAGCCTTTGTCTGTGTAGGGTAAAAAGGAGGTCCTACAATGAGCAGTTCTTC
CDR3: CASSLCLCRVKRRSYNEQFF

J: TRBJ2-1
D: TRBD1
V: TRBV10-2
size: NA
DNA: TGCGCCAGCAGTGTCCCCGGGACAGGGGGATGCGAGCAGTTCTTC
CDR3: CASSVPGTGGCEQFF

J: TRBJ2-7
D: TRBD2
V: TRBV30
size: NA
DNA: TGTGCCTGGAGTCTCTCTAGCGGGAGTTGGTACGAGCAGTACTTC
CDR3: CAWSLSSGSWYEQYF

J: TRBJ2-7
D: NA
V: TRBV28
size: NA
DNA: TGTGCCAGCAGTAAGAAGAGGAGCTCCTACGAGCAGTACTTC
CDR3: CASSKKRSSYEQYF

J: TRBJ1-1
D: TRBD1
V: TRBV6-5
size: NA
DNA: TGTGCCAGCACTATACGGGGCAGGGGGCGGACTGAAGCTTTCTTT
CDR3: CASTIRGRGRTEAFF

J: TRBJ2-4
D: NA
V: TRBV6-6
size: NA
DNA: TGTGCCAGCAGTTACGGTACGGTAGCCAAAAACATTCAGTACTTC
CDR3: CASSYGTVAKNIQYF

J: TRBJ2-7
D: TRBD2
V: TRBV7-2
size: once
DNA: TGTGCCAGCAGCCCTAGAGGGCGGGAGAAGTCCCACGAGCAGTACTTC
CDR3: CASSPRGREKSHEQYF

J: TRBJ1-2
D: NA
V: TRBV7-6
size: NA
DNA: TGTGCCAGCAGCTTAGAAGCTAGGGGCGTTAACTATGGCTACACCTTC
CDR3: CASSLEARGVNYGYTF

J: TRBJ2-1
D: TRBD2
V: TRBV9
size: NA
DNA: TGTGCCAGCAGCGTAGTCCCCCTAGCGGGAAGCTCCTACAATGAGCAGTTCTTC
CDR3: CASSVVPLAGSSYNEQFF